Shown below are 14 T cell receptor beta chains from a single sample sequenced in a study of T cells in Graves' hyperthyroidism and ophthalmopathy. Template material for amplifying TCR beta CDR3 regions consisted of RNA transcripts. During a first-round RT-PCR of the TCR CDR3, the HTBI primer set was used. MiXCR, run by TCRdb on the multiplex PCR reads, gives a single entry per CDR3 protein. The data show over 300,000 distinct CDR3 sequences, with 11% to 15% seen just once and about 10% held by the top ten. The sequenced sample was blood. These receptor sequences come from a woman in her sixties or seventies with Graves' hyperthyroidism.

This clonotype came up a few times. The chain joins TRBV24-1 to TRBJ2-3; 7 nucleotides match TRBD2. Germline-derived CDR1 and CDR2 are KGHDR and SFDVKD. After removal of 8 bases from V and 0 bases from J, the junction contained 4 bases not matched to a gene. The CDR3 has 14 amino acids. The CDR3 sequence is CATKDSGSTDTQYF. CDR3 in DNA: TGTGCCACCAAGGATAGCGGGAGCACAGATACGCAGTATTTT.

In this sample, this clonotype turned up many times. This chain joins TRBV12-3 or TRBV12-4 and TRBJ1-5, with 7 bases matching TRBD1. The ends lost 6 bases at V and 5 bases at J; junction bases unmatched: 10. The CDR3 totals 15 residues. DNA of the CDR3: TGTGCCAGCAGCCCTAGGGGACAGCAACATCAGCCCCAGCATTTT. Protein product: CASSPRGQQHQPQHF.

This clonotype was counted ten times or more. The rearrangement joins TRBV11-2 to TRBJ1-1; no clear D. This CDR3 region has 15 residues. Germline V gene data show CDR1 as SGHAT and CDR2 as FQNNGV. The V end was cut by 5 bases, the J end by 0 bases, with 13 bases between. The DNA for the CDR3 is TGTGCCAGCAGCAAGGCAGGAGATATGAACACTGAAGCTTTCTTT. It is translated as CASSKAGDMNTEAFF.

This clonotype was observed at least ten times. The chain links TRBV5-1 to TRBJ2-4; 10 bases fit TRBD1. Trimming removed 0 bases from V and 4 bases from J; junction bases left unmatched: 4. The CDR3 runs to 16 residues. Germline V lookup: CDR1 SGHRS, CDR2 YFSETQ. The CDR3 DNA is TGCGCCAGCAGCTTGGCTCCGGGACAGGGGAAAAACATTCAGTACTTC. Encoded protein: CASSLAPGQGKNIQYF.

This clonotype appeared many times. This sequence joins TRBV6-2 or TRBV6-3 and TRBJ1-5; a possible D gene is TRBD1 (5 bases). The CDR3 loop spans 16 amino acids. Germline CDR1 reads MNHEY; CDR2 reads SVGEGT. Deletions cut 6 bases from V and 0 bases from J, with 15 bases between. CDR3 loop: CASSYDSDYSNQPQHF. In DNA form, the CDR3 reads TGTGCCAGCAGCTACGACAGTGATTATAGCAATCAGCCCCAGCATTTT.

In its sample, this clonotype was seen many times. CDR3 sequence reads: CASSPPVSGKRSNEQFF. In DNA, the CDR3 is TGTGCCAGCAGCCCCCCCGTTTCTGGGAAAAGGTCCAATGAGCAGTTCTTC. The V gene is TRBV7-9, the J gene TRBJ2-1; no clear D. Germline V gene data show CDR1 as SEHNR and CDR2 as FQNEAQ (reference sequence). Trimming pared 5 bases from V and 6 bases from J, leaving 23 bases between. The CDR3 runs 17 residues.

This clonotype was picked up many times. CDR3 residues: CASSSPRGYEQYF. DNA of the CDR3: TGTGCCAGCAGCTCCCCCCGGGGCTACGAGCAGTACTTC. This chain connects TRBV11-3 to TRBJ2-7, with TRBD2 as a possible D gene (5 bases). Per germline, CDR1 SGHNT and CDR2 YENEEA. The CDR3 has 13 residues. Trimming shortened V by 4 bases and J by 3 bases, and 10 bases separated the two germline ends.

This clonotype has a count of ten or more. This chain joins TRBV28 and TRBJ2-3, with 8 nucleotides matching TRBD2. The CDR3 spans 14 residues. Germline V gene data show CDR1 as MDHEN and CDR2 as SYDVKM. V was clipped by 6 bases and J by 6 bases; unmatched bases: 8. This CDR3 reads CASSLTGGLDTQYF. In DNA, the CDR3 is TGTGCCAGCAGCCTAACGGGGGGGTTGGATACGCAGTATTTT.

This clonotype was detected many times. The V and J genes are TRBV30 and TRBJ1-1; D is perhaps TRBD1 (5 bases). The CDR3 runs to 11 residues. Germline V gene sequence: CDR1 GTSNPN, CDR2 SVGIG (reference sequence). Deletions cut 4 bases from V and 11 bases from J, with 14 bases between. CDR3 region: CAWMGLRMAFF. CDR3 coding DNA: TGTGCCTGGATGGGACTCAGAATGGCTTTCTTT.

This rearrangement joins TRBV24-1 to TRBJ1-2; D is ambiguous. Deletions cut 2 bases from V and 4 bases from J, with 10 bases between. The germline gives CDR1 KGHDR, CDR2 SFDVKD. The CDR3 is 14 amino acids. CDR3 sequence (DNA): TGTGCCACCAGTGATTCCGGGAGCCTCTATGGCTACACCTTC. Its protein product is CATSDSGSLYGYTF.

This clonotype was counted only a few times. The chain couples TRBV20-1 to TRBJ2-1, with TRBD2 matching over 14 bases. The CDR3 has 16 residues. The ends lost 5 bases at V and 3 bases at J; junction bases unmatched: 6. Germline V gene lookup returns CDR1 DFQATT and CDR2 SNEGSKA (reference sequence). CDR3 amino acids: CSAEPGLAGDYNEQFF. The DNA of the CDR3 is TGCAGTGCTGAACCGGGACTAGCGGGGGACTACAATGAGCAGTTCTTC.

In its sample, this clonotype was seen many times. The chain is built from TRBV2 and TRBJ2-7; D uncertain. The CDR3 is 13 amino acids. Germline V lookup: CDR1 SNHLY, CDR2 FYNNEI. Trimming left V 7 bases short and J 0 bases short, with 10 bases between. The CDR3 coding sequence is TGTGCCAGCAAACCCTCGAGCTCCTACGAGCAGTACTTC. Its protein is CASKPSSSYEQYF.

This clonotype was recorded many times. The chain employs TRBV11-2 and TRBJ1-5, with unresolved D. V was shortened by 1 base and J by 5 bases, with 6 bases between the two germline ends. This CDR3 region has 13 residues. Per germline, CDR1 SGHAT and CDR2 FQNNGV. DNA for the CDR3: TGTGCCAGCAGCTTAGCCCGGGATCAGCCCCAGCATTTT. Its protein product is CASSLARDQPQHF.

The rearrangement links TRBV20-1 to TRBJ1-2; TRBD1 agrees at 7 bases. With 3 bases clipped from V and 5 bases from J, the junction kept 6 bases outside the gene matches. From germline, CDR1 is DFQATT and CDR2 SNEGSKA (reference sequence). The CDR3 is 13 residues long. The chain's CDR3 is CSASNRGLYGYTF. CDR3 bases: TGCAGTGCTAGTAACAGGGGCCTATATGGCTACACCTTC.